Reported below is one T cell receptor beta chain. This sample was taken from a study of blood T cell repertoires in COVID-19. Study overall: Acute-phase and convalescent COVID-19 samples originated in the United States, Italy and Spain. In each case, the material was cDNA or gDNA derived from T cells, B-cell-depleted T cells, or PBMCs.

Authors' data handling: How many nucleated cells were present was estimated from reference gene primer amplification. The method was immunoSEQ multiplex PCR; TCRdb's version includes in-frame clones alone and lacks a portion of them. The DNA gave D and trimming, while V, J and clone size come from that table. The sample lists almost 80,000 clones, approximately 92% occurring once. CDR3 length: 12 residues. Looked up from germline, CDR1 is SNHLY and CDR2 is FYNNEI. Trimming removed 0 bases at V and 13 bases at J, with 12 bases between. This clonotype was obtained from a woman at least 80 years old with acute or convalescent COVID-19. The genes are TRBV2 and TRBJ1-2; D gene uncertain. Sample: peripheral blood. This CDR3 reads CASSEALSFCTF. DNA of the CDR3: TGTGCCAGCAGTGAAGCGCTATCTTTTTGCACCTTC.